The 20 T cell receptor beta chains in this list originate from one sample, sequenced in a study of shared clonotypes between healthy human individuals (dated by TCRdb to the early 2020s). For the CD8 naive samples, CD45RO-negative cells were positively selected for CCR7, yielding a CD45RA+CCR7+ population from which TemRA cells were excluded. The library was generated by the immunoSEQ multiplex PCR assay. In its TCRdb copy, this immuneACCESS table keeps in-frame sequences only and misses some clones. Where compared with another copy, unresolved V genes explain less than half of these, and the others have no known cause. Across this sample there are under 2,000,000 clones, with approximately 94% seen only once. The ten largest clones take up approximately 1% of the sample. The material sequenced was naive CD8+ T cells sorted from blood. The sample's cell subset or site label, in plain terms: CD45RA+CCR7+. The receptor set was obtained from a man aged 18 to 35 in good health.

Comment on this clone: Relative to the germline gene, one junction end is altered; a read error may explain this. The rearrangement joins TRBV2 to TRBJ1-1, with 10 bases that match TRBD1. Germline-derived CDR1 and CDR2 are SNHLY and FYNNEI. The CDR3 consists of 17 residues. CDR3 sequence: CASREAGTGATIAEAFF. CDR3 bases: TGTGCCAGCAGAGAAGCCGGGACAGGGGCGACGATCGCTGAAGCTTTCTTT.

This chain uses TRBV6-5 with TRBJ2-7; TRBD1 matches at 8 bases. Germline values: CDR1 MNHEY, CDR2 SVGAGI. V shed 0 bases and J 7 bases; nucleotides not matched to a gene: 8. CDR3 length: 15 residues. As DNA, the CDR3 is TGTGCCAGCAGTTACTCGTTCAGGGGGCCCATTGAGCAGTACTTC. Protein sequence: CASSYSFRGPIEQYF.

The chain has TRBV5-1 and TRBJ2-1; TRBD1 matches 12 bases. In germline, CDR1 is SGHRS, CDR2 YFSETQ. The CDR3 is 15 residues long. J gave up 6 bases and V 3 bases, and 4 bases lay outside the gene matches. CDR3 sequence reads: CASSWGQGAGNEQFF. CDR3 nucleotides: TGCGCCAGCAGCTGGGGACAGGGGGCCGGCAATGAGCAGTTCTTC.

J is TRBJ1-2 and V is TRBV30; 7 positions match TRBD1. CDR1 and CDR2 (germline): GTSNPN, SVGIG (reference sequence). The trim removed 3 bases at V and 4 bases at J, leaving 11 bases unmatched. This CDR3 has 15 amino acids. CDR3 sequence: CAWRDLAGGSYGYTF. The DNA for the CDR3 is TGTGCCTGGAGGGATTTGGCAGGGGGTAGCTATGGCTACACCTTC.

The chain employs TRBV29-1 and TRBJ2-7, with D perhaps being TRBD1 or TRBD2 (5 bases each). Germline V gene sequence: CDR1 SQVTM, CDR2 ANQGSEA. The CDR3 loop spans 9 amino acids. The CDR3 DNA follows: TGCAGCGTCAGGGACCCAGCTTTGGTC. It codes for CSVRDPALV.

This clone was seen only a few times. Here the CDR3 DNA reads TGCAGCGTTGAAGATCTCAGGAGCGAGCAGTACTTC. This codes for CSVEDLRSEQYF. The V and J genes are TRBV29-1 and TRBJ2-7; no reliable D call. Looked up from germline, CDR1 is SQVTM and CDR2 is ANQGSEA. With 0 bases removed from V and 6 bases from J, the gap between germline ends came to 9 bases. This CDR3 is 12 amino acids long.

CDR3 in amino acids: CASSYPVGDREQYF. As DNA, the CDR3 is TGTGCCAGCAGTTACCCCGTGGGGGATCGGGAGCAGTACTTC. The rearrangement links TRBV6-5 to TRBJ2-7, with D tentatively TRBD1 or TRBD2 (5 bases each). V was cut by 2 bases and J by 7 bases, with 15 bases left in between. The CDR3 covers 14 residues. The germline V gene has CDR1 MNHEY and CDR2 SVGAGI.

This clone was recorded once. The chain links TRBV7-9 to TRBJ2-2, with TRBD2 matching over 8 bases. In germline, CDR1 is SEHNR, CDR2 FQNEAQ (reference sequence). With 6 bases clipped from V and 6 bases from J, the junction kept 9 bases outside the gene matches. The CDR3 length is 15 residues. The CDR3: CASRASGSKPGELFF. The CDR3 DNA reads TGTGCCAGCAGGGCCAGCGGGAGTAAACCCGGGGAGCTGTTTTTT. Full variable domain (outside the CDR3, taken from reference TRBV7-9 and TRBJ2-2): DTGVSQNPRHKITKRGQNVTFRCDPISEHNRLYWYRQTLGQGPEFLTYFQNEAQLEKSRLLSDRFSAERPKGSFSTLEIQRTEQGDSAMYLCASRASGSKPGELFFGEGSRLTVL.

This clone was counted once. The rearrangement joins TRBV5-1 to TRBJ2-7; D is perhaps TRBD1 or TRBD2 (6 bases each). The CDR3 contains 16 residues. V was cut by 0 bases and J by 3 bases, with 16 bases left in between. CDR1 and CDR2 (germline): SGHRS, YFSETQ. The CDR3 sequence: CASSLAAQGLGYEQYF. The CDR3 DNA follows: TGCGCCAGCAGCTTGGCCGCACAGGGACTTGGCTACGAGCAGTACTTC.

This clone is a singleton in its sample. The genes are TRBV30 and TRBJ1-1; D might be TRBD1 (6 bases). The CDR3 runs to 12 residues. CDR1 GTSNPN and CDR2 SVGIG come from the germline V gene (reference sequence). Trimming stripped 5 bases from V and 6 bases from J, with 13 bases between. The CDR3 region has the DNA TGTGCCTGGGTCACAGGGAGTCCTGAAGCTTTCTTT. Its translation: CAWVTGSPEAFF.

The J gene is TRBJ2-1, the V gene TRBV10-2, with D perhaps matching TRBD2 (6 bases). Germline values: CDR1 WSHSY, CDR2 SAAADI. The V and J ends lost 7 bases and 5 bases respectively, with 12 bases between them. This CDR3 spans 13 amino acids. CDR3 region: CASKRVEHNEQFF. CDR3 nucleotides: TGCGCCAGCAAGCGGGTGGAACACAATGAGCAGTTCTTC.

V usage is TRBV15 and J usage is TRBJ1-4; D remains ambiguous. CDR1 is LNHNV and CDR2 is YYDKDF in the germline V gene (reference sequence). The CDR3 extends over 12 amino acids. The germline V and J ends were trimmed by 5 bases and 4 bases, with 5 bases remaining between them. The CDR3 DNA reads as TGTGCCACCAGCGCGGTTAATGAAAAACTGTTTTTT. This codes for CATSAVNEKLFF.

The J gene is TRBJ2-7, the V gene TRBV21-1; whether TRBD1, the table's D call, matches the DNA was not checked. TRBV21-1 is a recognized pseudogene. The CDR3 length is 16 residues. The CDR3 spells CASSKGTGKDSYEQYF. In nucleotides, the CDR3 is TGTGCCAGCAGCAAAGGTACAGGGAAAGACTCCTACGAGCAGTACTTC.

The chain combines TRBV15 with TRBJ2-1; 7 nucleotides line up with TRBD2. Germline CDR1 reads LNHNV; CDR2 reads YYDKDF (reference sequence). The CDR3 has 17 amino acids. With 0 bases clipped from V and 6 bases from J, the junction kept 11 bases outside the gene matches. The CDR3 DNA reads TGTGCCACCAGCAGAGAGGTAGCGGGCGGAAAATTCAATGAGCAGTTCTTC. It codes for CATSREVAGGKFNEQFF.

Comment on this clone: The sample contains more than one DNA sequence encoding this CDR3. J is TRBJ2-7 and V is TRBV5-4; D may be TRBD1 (6 bases). The CDR3 is made up of 15 amino acids. From germline, CDR1 is SGHNT and CDR2 YYREEE (reference sequence). V was pared by 0 bases and J by 0 bases, with 10 bases between. CDR3 DNA sequence: TGTGCCAGCAGCTTGGATAGGGGGAGCTCCTACGAGCAGTACTTC. It specifies CASSLDRGSSYEQYF.

The rearrangement links TRBV2 to TRBJ1-1; D is unresolved. Trimming shortened V by 8 bases and J by 1 base, and 5 bases separated the two germline ends. The CDR3 has 11 residues. The germline V gene encodes CDR1 SNHLY and CDR2 FYNNEI. The DNA of the CDR3 is TGTGCCAGCGGTCAGAACACTGAAGCTTTCTTT. Translated, it gives CASGQNTEAFF.

The chain uses TRBV5-4 and TRBJ2-3; 12 bases agree with TRBD1. This CDR3 is 19 amino acids long. V lost 4 bases to trimming and J lost 0 bases; unmatched junction nucleotides: 12. The germline V gene encodes CDR1 SGHNT and CDR2 YYREEE (reference sequence). The CDR3 protein is CASSPTGQGATKSTDTQYF. CDR3 nucleotides: TGTGCCAGCAGCCCCACGGGACAGGGGGCTACTAAAAGCACAGATACGCAGTATTTT.

V and J are TRBV7-9 and TRBJ2-2; 8 bases are shared with TRBD2. The CDR3 contains 18 residues. Trimming removed 5 bases from V and 4 bases from J; junction bases left unmatched: 15. The germline gives CDR1 SEHNR, CDR2 FQNEAQ (reference sequence). The CDR3 here is CASSLLRGLGVGTGELFF. Here the CDR3 DNA reads TGTGCCAGCAGCCTCCTTAGGGGACTAGGGGTCGGCACCGGGGAGCTGTTTTTT.

V gene TRBV7-6 combines with J gene TRBJ2-7, with 8 positions matching TRBD1. The germline V gene encodes CDR1 SGHVS and CDR2 FNYEAQ. Losses at the gene ends were 5 bases for V and 3 bases for J; bases not matched to a gene: 15. The length of the CDR3 is 17 residues. The CDR3: CASSPEAGVQGDYEQYF. Here the CDR3 DNA reads TGTGCCAGCAGCCCTGAAGCCGGGGTACAGGGGGACTACGAGCAGTACTTC.

The genes are TRBV7-9 and TRBJ2-3, with TRBD2 identical over 12 bases. Per the germline V gene, CDR1 is SEHNR and CDR2 is FQNEAQ (reference sequence). The CDR3 covers 17 residues. The ends lost 5 bases at V and 5 bases at J; junction bases unmatched: 11. The CDR3 DNA follows: TGTGCCAGCAGCCTCCGCCCTAGCGGGGGGGCAGGAGATACGCAGTATTTT. Translated: CASSLRPSGGAGDTQYF.